The 13 T cell receptor beta chains listed next were all sequenced from one sample in a study of T cell responses to AZD1222 COVID-19 vaccine. TCRdb keeps only in-frame clones here, not all; method: immunoSEQ multiplex PCR. The data contain 94,000 or so clones, approximately 87% of them singletons. The sequencing used peripheral blood, collected on day 0 of AZD1222 vaccination. These receptors were taken from an adult in good health.

The chain has TRBV19 and TRBJ2-1; 13 bases are a match to TRBD2. CDR3 length: 15 amino acids. Germline CDR1 reads LNHDA; CDR2 reads SQIVND (reference sequence). The V gene end was trimmed by 8 bases and the J gene end by 12 bases; junction bases not matched to a gene: 13. The CDR3 DNA follows: TGTGCCAGTTCGACCGGGACTAGCGGGACATGGGGGCAGTTCTTC. It yields the protein CASSTGTSGTWGQFF.

This rearrangement joins TRBV28 to TRBJ2-4; TRBD1 is a possible D gene (6 bases). This CDR3 region has 14 residues. Germline V CDR1 and CDR2: MDHEN, SYDVKM. Trimming shortened V by 8 bases and J by 0 bases, and 11 bases separated the two germline ends. CDR3 sequence reads: CASCLRGAKNIQYF. The DNA of the CDR3 is TGTGCCAGCTGCCTCAGGGGAGCCAAAAACATTCAGTACTTC.

The rearrangement joins TRBV10-3 to TRBJ2-1; TRBD1 aligns across 11 bases. Looked up from germline, CDR1 is ENHRY and CDR2 is SYGVKD. With 5 bases clipped from V and 7 bases from J, the junction kept 7 bases outside the gene matches. The CDR3 totals 15 residues. The CDR3 sequence is CAISRTGGPSNEQFF. For the CDR3, the DNA is TGTGCCATCAGTAGGACAGGGGGCCCTTCGAATGAGCAGTTCTTC.

This clone appeared once. V usage is TRBV21-1 and J usage is TRBJ2-1. TRBV21-1 is labeled a pseudogene. The length of the CDR3 is 14 residues. The CDR3 DNA reads as TGTGCCAGCAGCTTACCGTTGGCCTACAATGAGCAGTTCTTC. Its translation: CASSLPLAYNEQFF.

The chain joins TRBV10-3 to TRBJ2-7; perhaps TRBD2 as D (6 bases). The CDR3 consists of 14 residues. Germline V CDR1 and CDR2: ENHRY, SYGVKD. The V and J ends lost 2 bases and 6 bases respectively, with 14 bases between them. CDR3 loop: CAISETAGRGEQYF. Here the CDR3 DNA reads TGTGCCATCAGTGAGACTGCGGGAAGGGGCGAGCAGTACTTC.

The chain uses TRBV30 and TRBJ1-4, with 8 bases lining up with TRBD1. With V trimmed by 7 bases and J by 4 bases, 8 bases remained unmatched. This CDR3 comprises 14 residues. CDR1 and CDR2 from the germline V gene are GTSNPN and SVGIG (reference sequence). CDR3 nucleotides: TGTGCCTTCCGGACAGGGTCCCGTAATGAAAAACTGTTTTTT. It specifies CAFRTGSRNEKLFF.

V usage is TRBV18 and J usage is TRBJ2-5; no clear D. V lost 0 bases, J lost 5 bases, and 1 base lay in between. Germline lookup yields CDR1 KGHSH and CDR2 LQKENI. This CDR3 contains 11 residues. This CDR3 reads CASSPPETQYF. The CDR3 DNA follows: TGTGCCAGCTCACCACCGGAGACCCAGTACTTC.

The chain carries TRBV4-3 and TRBJ2-7; D is unclear. CDR3 length equals 13 residues. The ends were cut back, 0 bases at V and 6 bases at J, with 9 bases in the middle. The germline V gene encodes CDR1 LGHNA and CDR2 YSLEER. The CDR3 DNA is TGCGCCAGCAGCCAAGACGTAAGGGCCGAGCAGTACTTC. This gives the protein CASSQDVRAEQYF.

The chain has TRBV7-2 and TRBJ2-7, with 9 bases matching TRBD1. The CDR3 runs to 14 residues. J gave up 4 bases and V 6 bases, and 7 bases lay outside the gene matches. Germline V CDR1 and CDR2: SGHTA, FQGNSA. CDR3 DNA sequence: TGTGCCAGCAGACAAACCGGGACAGGGTACGAGCAGTACTTC. Protein: CASRQTGTGYEQYF.

This clone occurred once. The chain employs TRBV5-1 and TRBJ2-7; TRBD1 matches at 7 bases. V gave up 4 bases and J gave up 6 bases; unmatched junction bases: 16. This CDR3 spans 16 amino acids. Germline V lookup: CDR1 SGHRS, CDR2 YFSETQ. In nucleotides, the CDR3 is TGCGCCAGCAGCCAGGGACAGAAGGGGCCCCTTGGCGAGCAGTACTTC. Its translation is CASSQGQKGPLGEQYF.

This rearrangement joins TRBV4-1 to TRBJ1-4, with a tentative D call TRBD1 (5 bases). V was trimmed by 2 bases and J by 5 bases, leaving 9 bases between them. Per germline, CDR1 MGHRA and CDR2 YSYEKL. The CDR3 is 14 residues long. DNA of the CDR3: TGCGCCAGCAGCCAACAGGGTAGAAATGAAAAACTGTTTTTT. This sequence encodes CASSQQGRNEKLFF.

The gene calls are TRBV9 and TRBJ1-3, with TRBD1 as a possible D gene (6 bases). V lost 5 bases to trimming and J lost 4 bases, with 13 bases between them. Looked up from germline, CDR1 is SGDLS and CDR2 is YYNGEE. This CDR3 contains 14 residues. In DNA form, the CDR3 reads TGTGCCAGCAGTCCTGAGGGGGAGGGAAACACCATATATTTT. This sequence encodes CASSPEGEGNTIYF.

J is TRBJ2-1 and V is TRBV20-1; TRBD2 matches 9 bases. Per germline, CDR1 DFQATT and CDR2 SNEGSKA (reference sequence). The V segment lost 3 bases and the J segment 3 bases; nucleotides outside the gene matches: 6. The CDR3 runs to 15 residues. The CDR3 protein is CSASRPSGVYNEQFF. CDR3 in DNA: TGCAGTGCTAGTCGCCCTAGCGGGGTCTACAATGAGCAGTTCTTC.